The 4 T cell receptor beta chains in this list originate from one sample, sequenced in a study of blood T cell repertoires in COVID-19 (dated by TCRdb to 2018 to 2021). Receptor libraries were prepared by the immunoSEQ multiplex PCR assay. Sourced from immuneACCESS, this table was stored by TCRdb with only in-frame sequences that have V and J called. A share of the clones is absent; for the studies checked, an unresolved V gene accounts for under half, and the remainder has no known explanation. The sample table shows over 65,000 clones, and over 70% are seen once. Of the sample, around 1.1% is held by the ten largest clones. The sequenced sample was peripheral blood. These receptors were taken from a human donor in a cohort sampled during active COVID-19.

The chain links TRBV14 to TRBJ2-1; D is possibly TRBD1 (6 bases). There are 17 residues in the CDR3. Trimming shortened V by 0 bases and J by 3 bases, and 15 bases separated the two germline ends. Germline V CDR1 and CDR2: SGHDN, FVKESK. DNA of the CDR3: TGTGCCAGCAGCCAAGAAAGTTCCAGGGGAATCTACAATGAGCAGTTCTTC. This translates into CASSQESSRGIYNEQFF.

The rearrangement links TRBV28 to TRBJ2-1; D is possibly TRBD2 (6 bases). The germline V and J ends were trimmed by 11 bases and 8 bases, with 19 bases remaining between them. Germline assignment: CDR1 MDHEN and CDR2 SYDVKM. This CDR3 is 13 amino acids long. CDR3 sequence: CALASGHVDEQFF. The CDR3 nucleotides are TGTGCCTTGGCCAGCGGGCATGTCGATGAGCAGTTCTTC. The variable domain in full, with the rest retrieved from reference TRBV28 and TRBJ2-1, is DVKVTQSSRYLVKRTGEKVFLECVQDMDHENMFWYRQDPGLGLRLIYFSYDVKMKEKGDIPEGYSVSREKKERFSLILESASTNQTSMYLCALASGHVDEQFFGPGTRLTVL.

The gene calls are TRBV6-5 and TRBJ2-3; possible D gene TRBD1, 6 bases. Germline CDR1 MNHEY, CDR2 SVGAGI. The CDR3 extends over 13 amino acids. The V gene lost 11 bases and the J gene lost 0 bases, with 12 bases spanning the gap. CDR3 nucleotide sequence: TGTGCCGGCCGACAGGCTAGCACAGATACGCAGTATTTT. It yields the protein CAGRQASTDTQYF.

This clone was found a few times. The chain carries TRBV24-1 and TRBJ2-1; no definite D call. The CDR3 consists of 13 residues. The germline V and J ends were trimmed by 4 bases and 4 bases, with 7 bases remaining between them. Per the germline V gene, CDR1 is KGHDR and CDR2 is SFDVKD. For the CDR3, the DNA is TGTGCCACCAGTGACCTCAGTTACAATGAGCAGTTCTTC. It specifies CATSDLSYNEQFF.